These 3 T cell receptor beta chains were sequenced from one sample in a study of T cell repertoires in cytomegalovirus infection. TCRdb processed the reads anew with MiXCR; each CDR3 protein has one entry. This table holds about 180,000 distinct CDR3 sequences, roughly an eighth found once. Sequencing was carried out using PBMCs. These receptor sequences come from a human donor in good health (CMV status not recorded). Some clones in this sample may be carry-over from other donors' samples.

The chain uses TRBV19 and TRBJ2-3, with 12 bases fitting TRBD2. The length of the CDR3 is 16 residues. Germline V gene sequence: CDR1 LNHDA, CDR2 SQIVND (reference sequence). J lost 1 base, V lost 3 bases, and 2 bases had no gene match. For the CDR3, the DNA is TGTGCCAGTAGTATGCGGACTAGCGGGGGCACAGATACGCAGTATTTT. This codes for CASSMRTSGGTDTQYF. Variable domain in full (rest from reference TRBV19 and TRBJ2-3): DGGITQSPKYLFRKEGQNVTLSCEQNLNHDAMYWYRQDPGQGLRLIYYSQIVNDFQKGDIAEGYSVSREKKESFPLTVTSAQKNPTAFYLCASSMRTSGGTDTQYFGPGTRLTVL.

The gene calls are TRBV5-6 and TRBJ2-3; perhaps D is TRBD1 or TRBD2 (6 bases each). Trimming removed 5 bases from V and 7 bases from J, with 17 bases in between. The CDR3 length is 14 residues. CDR1 and CDR2 from the germline V gene are SGHDT and YYEEEE. The CDR3 DNA is TGTGCCAGCAGGGTACAGGGAGGTCCCAATACGCAGTATTTT. Its protein product is CASRVQGGPNTQYF.

This clonotype has ten or more counts. The chain has TRBV6-4 and TRBJ2-1, with 7 bases fitting TRBD2. Germline CDR1 is MRHNA and CDR2 is SNTAGT. The CDR3 extends over 15 amino acids. J lost 4 bases, V lost 5 bases, and 8 bases had no gene match. The DNA of the CDR3 is TGTGCCAGCAGTCATCAGGGAGGGGAATACAATGAGCAGTTCTTC. This sequence encodes CASSHQGGEYNEQFF.